This T cell receptor (beta chain) was captured by sequencing in a study of blood T cell repertoires in COVID-19. Study-wide background: The origin of the acute and convalescent COVID-19 samples was the United States, Italy and Spain.

A single count supports this clone. The germline V gene encodes CDR1 SEHNR and CDR2 FQNEAQ (reference sequence). The V and J ends lost 3 bases and 5 bases respectively, with 16 bases between them. The length of the CDR3 is 15 residues. Original processing methods: Estimation of nucleated cell counts was performed using reference gene primer amplification. The table came from immunoSEQ multiplex PCR; TCRdb's copy has only in-frame clones and leaves some out. From that table come the V and J calls and clone size; the DNA was used to work out D and trimming. Among 90,000 or so clones, roughly 91% were seen once, and the ten largest hold 5.5% to 8%.

The receptor's source is a man aged 18 to 29 with COVID-19, enrolled during active disease. Sequences were obtained from peripheral blood. The chain employs TRBV7-9 and TRBJ1-2, with D possibly TRBD1 on 5 matching bases. The CDR3 coding sequence is TGTGCCAGCAGCTTCTTCCCAGGGAAGGGGTATGGCTACACCTTC. It yields the protein CASSFFPGKGYGYTF.